These T cell receptor beta chains were read from a single sample in a study of blood T cell repertoires in COVID-19. The assay was immunoSEQ multiplex PCR, and TCRdb's table has in-frame clones only and misses some. This sample yields 140,000 to 150,000 clones, of which roughly 84% are seen a single time; about 9.4% belongs to the top ten. The sequencing sample was made of peripheral blood. The source is a man in his 60s with active or convalescent COVID-19. The conserved cysteine and the conserved F or W are not part of the CDR3 here. Fields, in order: J gene, V gene, CDR3 protein.

TRBJ2-2,TRBV5-6,ASSVRRQGAPSTGELF
TRBJ2-3,TRBV12-5,ASGLDRGPGPDTQY
TRBJ1-1,TRBV11-3,ASSLGQGLTEAF
TRBJ1-4,TRBV7-8,ASSQRGPNEKLF
TRBJ1-1,TRBV5-8,ASSLYLGQGIDTEAF
TRBJ1-1,TRBV7-2,ASSSTGNMNTEAF
TRBJ1-6,TRBV10-3,AISAKGFDSPLH
TRBJ1-5,TRBV6-1,ASSEWGANQPQH
TRBJ1-4,TRBV10-1,ASSANRVGEKLF
TRBJ1-3,TRBV7-9,ASSVQGRSGNTIY
TRBJ2-5,TRBV10-2,ASTGRSGAQY
TRBJ1-3,TRBV4-1,ASSQVSRAGDTIY
TRBJ2-1,TRBV15,ATSGLAGAGEQF
TRBJ1-2,TRBV30,AWTPTGRGYT
TRBJ1-4,TRBV27,ASSSGDWSEKLF
TRBJ1-2,TRBV9,ASSDTDSNYGYT
TRBJ2-5,TRBV11-3,ASSLVGGPRETQY
TRBJ1-1,TRBV6-5,ASSRETGALPEAF
TRBJ1-1,TRBV7-2,ASSPWRGGATEAF
TRBJ2-3,TRBV9,ASSVASGYPDTQY
TRBJ1-1,TRBV4-3,ASSQGGANTEAF
TRBJ1-1,TRBV11-3,ASSLGQYTEAF
TRBJ2-5,TRBV11-2,ASNGQGQETQY
TRBJ1-3,TRBV5-6,ASSFDTYSGNTIY
TRBJ2-1,TRBV7-2,ASSLFPREQF
TRBJ2-3,TRBV19,ASSTSGQGLDTQY
TRBJ1-2,TRBV2,ATRPGGSYGYT
TRBJ1-2,TRBV6-5,ASKQGAEFYGYT
TRBJ2-3,TRBV3-1/TRBV3-2,ASSPRISGPPSTDTQY
TRBJ2-3,TRBV28,ASSFGGISPDTQY
TRBJ2-7,TRBV27,ASSPPVGGQY
TRBJ1-2,TRBV18,ASSGTGGDYGYT
TRBJ2-1,TRBV7-2,ASSLIMRDEQF
TRBJ2-1,TRBV11-3,ASSQGQGRVNEQF
TRBJ2-1,TRBV6-1,ASSEAPWTDEQF
TRBJ2-1,TRBV19,ASTAGGSGVYNEQF
TRBJ1-5,TRBV9,ASSLGTGDSNQPQH
TRBJ2-7,TRBV18,ASSPDRFEQY
TRBJ2-1,TRBV6-2/TRBV6-3,ASSYSAGGPKGEQF
TRBJ1-6,TRBV9,ASSVGTGRAPLH
TRBJ1-6,TRBV4-1,ASSQGGPPNSPLH
TRBJ1-3,TRBV7-8,ASSKATMSGNTIY
TRBJ2-2,TRBV25-1,ASSSGELF
TRBJ1-6,TRBV7-2,ASSLIGSGGKRSPLH
TRBJ2-1,TRBV30,AWTRTSGGFNEQF
TRBJ1-1,TRBV9,ASSAGQPTEAF
TRBJ1-1,TRBV9,ASSAEMDSEAF
TRBJ2-2,TRBV5-1,ASSNRGGEFTGELF
TRBJ1-1,TRBV27,ASSSPGLNTEAF
TRBJ2-1,TRBV7-8,ASSLLTGYNEQF
TRBJ1-1,TRBV10-3,AISPRDRGASTEAF
TRBJ2-7,TRBV4-1,ASSQYFTGDEQY
TRBJ1-2,TRBV7-2,ASSSTGVGGYT
TRBJ2-3,TRBV19,ASSMIRGATDTQY
TRBJ1-2,TRBV24-1,ATSDPIREEVLGYT
TRBJ2-1,TRBV6-1,ASSDNGQRINNEQF
TRBJ1-1,TRBV7-8,ASSPTRPPPDTEAF
TRBJ1-1,TRBV5-6,ASSQGGLLTEAF
TRBJ1-1,TRBV27,ASSLTVNTEAF